This T cell receptor (beta chain) was obtained from a study of CD4 T cells in relation to SARS-CoV-2 and coronaviruses. On the study more broadly: Crossreactive spike epitopes shared across donors were mapped to their HLA restriction. General observations from the study: Compared with monoreactive clones, crossreactive clones showed significantly weaker SARS-CoV-2 expansion.

Of note for this clone: What it binds is not known.

V dropped 3 bases and J dropped 1; count of bases not matched to a gene: 2. There are 15 residues in the CDR3. Germline V gene sequence: CDR1 KGHSH, CDR2 LQKENI. CD4+ T cells from unexposed donors were obtained before the COVID-19 pandemic (2011-2018). CD4+ T cells were isolated from the cells after nine to eleven days of culture. Some clones are missing from TCRdb's copy, which holds only in-frame ones; the method was immunoSEQ multiplex PCR. The table includes about 27,000 clones, about two thirds detected once. This sequence originates from a human donor in good health. Material for sequencing was CD4+ T cells from PBMCs, cultured in vitro. The V gene is TRBV18, the J gene TRBJ2-5, with 10 bases aligning to TRBD2. CDR3 sequence (DNA): TGTGCCAGCTCACCGTGGACTAGCGGCCAAGAGACCCAGTACTTC. It encodes CASSPWTSGQETQYF.